The 18 T cell receptor beta chains presented below share a single source sample, sequenced in a study of CXCR3-negative and CXCR3-positive naive CD8 T cells. General observations from the study: Naive cells positive for CXCR3 carried more hydrophobic TRB CDR3s than CXCR3-negative ones.

UMI-labeled TRB cDNA libraries were prepared by 5' RACE. TCRdb reprocessed the 5' RACE reads, with one entry per CDR3 protein and no DNA. This listing includes some 150,000 distinct CDR3 sequences. Antigens of these TCRs are unknown. What was sequenced was naive CXCR3+ CD8+ T cells from blood. Subset: CD45RO-CCR7+CD27+CD95- naive CD8+ T cells expressing CXCR3 (TNR3+). These receptors originate from a human donor in good health. Some clones in this sample may be carry-over from other donors' samples.

This chain uses TRBV20-1 with TRBJ2-1; TCRdb gives TRBD2 as the D gene, but with no DNA this cannot be confirmed. This CDR3 contains 21 residues. Germline values: CDR1 DFQATT, CDR2 SNEGSKA (reference sequence). The CDR3 sequence is CSARDLGLGLAGGRSYNEQFF.

The chain recombines TRBV12-3 or TRBV12-4 with TRBJ2-5. This CDR3 has 14 residues. Here the CDR3 reads CASTETGFQETQYF.

This chain connects TRBV29-1 to TRBJ2-1; with no DNA, the TCRdb D assignment of TRBD1 cannot be verified. Per the germline V gene, CDR1 is SQVTM and CDR2 is ANQGSEA. CDR3 length: 15 residues. The CDR3 loop reads CSVEDLGQGYNEQFF.

The gene calls are TRBV9 and TRBJ2-3; TCRdb proposes TRBD1, but this gene call is untestable without DNA. CDR1 and CDR2 from the germline V gene are SGDLS and YYNGEE. The CDR3 is 15 amino acids. The CDR3: CASSASGGFPDTQYF.

The CDR3 loop reads CSASRGTALLSGNTIYF. This rearrangement joins TRBV20-1 to TRBJ1-3; checking the TCRdb D call of TRBD1 is not possible without DNA. This CDR3 is 17 amino acids long. The germline CDR1 and CDR2 sequences are DFQATT and SNEGSKA (reference sequence).

This rearrangement joins TRBV9 to TRBJ1-5. Germline V lookup: CDR1 SGDLS, CDR2 YYNGEE. CDR3 length: 17 residues. This CDR3 reads CASSLNPDEGYNQPQHF.

The chain joins TRBV20-1 to TRBJ2-1; TCRdb lists TRBD1, though no DNA is available to test this call. The CDR3 consists of 15 residues. Germline assignment: CDR1 DFQATT and CDR2 SNEGSKA (reference sequence). This chain's CDR3 is CSARDVRQGINEQFF.

The rearrangement links TRBV4-1 to TRBJ2-6. In germline, CDR1 is MGHRA, CDR2 YSYEKL. The CDR3 runs 16 residues. CDR3 protein: CASSPHSGNGANVLTF.

The J gene is TRBJ2-7, the V gene TRBV19; with no DNA, the TCRdb D assignment of TRBD2 cannot be verified. Per germline, CDR1 LNHDA and CDR2 SQIVND (reference sequence). The CDR3 length is 14 residues. The CDR3 is CASSSSGRTYEQYF.

The chain combines TRBV23-1 with TRBJ2-1; TCRdb lists TRBD1, though no DNA is available to test this call. TRBV23-1 is marked as an open reading frame, function uncertain. The CDR3 spans 16 residues. This CDR3 is CASSHPVLDRHNEQFF.

This rearrangement joins TRBV20-1 to TRBJ2-3. In germline, CDR1 is DFQATT, CDR2 SNEGSKA (reference sequence). CDR3 length: 14 residues. The CDR3 reads CSALGNYGADTQYF.

The chain uses TRBV29-1 and TRBJ2-6; TCRdb's assignment of TRBD2 cannot be checked, as there is no DNA. This CDR3 comprises 18 residues. Per the germline V gene, CDR1 is SQVTM and CDR2 is ANQGSEA. The CDR3 reads CSVEEYGLAGAGANVLTF. The whole variable domain, remainder taken from reference TRBV29-1 and TRBJ2-6, is SAVISQKPSRDICQRGTSLTIQCQVDSQVTMMFWYRQQPGQSLTLIATANQGSEATYESGFVIDKFPISRPNLTFSTLTVSNMSPEDSSIYLCSVEEYGLAGAGANVLTFGAGSRLTVL.

The CDR3 spells CASSFRGLGTGELFF. The rearrangement uses TRBV7-8 and TRBJ2-2; TCRdb selects TRBD1, and the lack of DNA leaves this call unchecked. The CDR3 runs 15 residues. Germline values: CDR1 SGHVS, CDR2 FQNEAQ. Complete variable domain (other parts from reference TRBV7-8 and TRBJ2-2): GAGVSQSPRYKVAKRGQDVALRCDPISGHVSLFWYQQALGQGPEFLTYFQNEAQLDKSGLPSDRFFAERPEGSVSTLKIQRTQQEDSAVYLCASSFRGLGTGELFFGEGSRLTVL.

The chain uses TRBV11-2 and TRBJ2-4; TCRdb outputs TRBD2, but without DNA this stays unchecked. This CDR3 is built from 15 residues. The germline gives CDR1 SGHAT, CDR2 FQNNGV. This CDR3 is CASSFGAGVKNIQYF.

The CDR3 here is CSARPGTDYEQYF. This sequence joins TRBV20-1 and TRBJ2-7; TCRdb's assignment of TRBD1 cannot be checked, as there is no DNA. This CDR3 has 13 residues. Germline CDR1 and CDR2: DFQATT and SNEGSKA (reference sequence).

J is TRBJ2-1 and V is TRBV27; the D call from TCRdb, TRBD2, cannot be confirmed without DNA. Germline lookup yields CDR1 MNHEY and CDR2 SMNVEV (reference sequence). The CDR3 is 16 residues long. CDR3 sequence reads: CASKLWSEGRVDEQFF.

This chain joins TRBV2 and TRBJ2-3; TCRdb proposes TRBD2, but this gene call is untestable without DNA. CDR1 is SNHLY and CDR2 is FYNNEI in the germline V gene. CDR3 length: 19 amino acids. The chain's CDR3 is CASSGPVRLAGGSTDTQYF.

V and J are TRBV28 and TRBJ2-7; TCRdb's assignment of TRBD1 cannot be checked, as there is no DNA. Per the germline V gene, CDR1 is MDHEN and CDR2 is SYDVKM. The CDR3 is 15 amino acids. CDR3 protein: CASSPGLASSYEQYF.